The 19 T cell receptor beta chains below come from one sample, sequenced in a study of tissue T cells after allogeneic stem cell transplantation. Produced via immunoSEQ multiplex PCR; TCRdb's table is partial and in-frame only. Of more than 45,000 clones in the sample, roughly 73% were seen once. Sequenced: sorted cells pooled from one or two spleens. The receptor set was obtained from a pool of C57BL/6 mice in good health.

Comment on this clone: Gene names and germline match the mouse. The CDR3 loop is CGARAGGAERLFF. The sequenced part of the CDR3 DNA is TGTGGTGCTAGAGCAGGGGGCGCCGAAAGATTATTT. V gene TRBV20 combines with J gene TRBJ1-4; 8 bases are shared with TRBD1. The missing CDR3 end, 1 residue past where the read stops, is filled in from the germline J gene. The CDR3 has 13 residues. Germline CDR1 is GFQATS and CDR2 is STVNSAI. V dropped 3 bases and J dropped 7; count of bases not matched to a gene: 4.

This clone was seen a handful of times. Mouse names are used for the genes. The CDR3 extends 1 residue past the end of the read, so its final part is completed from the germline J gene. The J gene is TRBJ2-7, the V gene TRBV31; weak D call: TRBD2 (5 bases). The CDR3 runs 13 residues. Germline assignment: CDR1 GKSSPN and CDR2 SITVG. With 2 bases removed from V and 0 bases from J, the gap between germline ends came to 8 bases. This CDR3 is CAWSLGSSYEQYF. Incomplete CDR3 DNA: TGTGCCTGGAGTTTGGGGAGCTCCTATGAACAGTAC. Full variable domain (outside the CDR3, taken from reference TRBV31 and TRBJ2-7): AQTIHQWPVAEIKAVGSPLSLGCTIKGKSSPNLYWYWQATGGTLQQLFYSITVGQVESVVQLNLSASRPKDDQFILSTEKLLLSHSGFYLCAWSLGSSYEQYFGPGTRLTVL.

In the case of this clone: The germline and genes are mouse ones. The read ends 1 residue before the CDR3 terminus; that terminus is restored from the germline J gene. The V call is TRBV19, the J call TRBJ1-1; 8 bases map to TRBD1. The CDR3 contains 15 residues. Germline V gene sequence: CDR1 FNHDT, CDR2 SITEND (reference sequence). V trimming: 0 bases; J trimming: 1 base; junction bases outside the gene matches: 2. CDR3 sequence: CASSIGTGRNTEVFF. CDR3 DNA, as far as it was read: TGTGCCAGCAGTATAGGGACAGGGCGGAACACAGAAGTCTTC.

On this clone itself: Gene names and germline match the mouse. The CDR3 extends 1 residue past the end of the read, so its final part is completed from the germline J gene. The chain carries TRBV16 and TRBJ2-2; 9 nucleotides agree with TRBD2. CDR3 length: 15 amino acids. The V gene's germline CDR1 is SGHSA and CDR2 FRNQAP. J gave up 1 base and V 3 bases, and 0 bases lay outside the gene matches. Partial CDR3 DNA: TGTGCAAGCAGCTTGACTGGGGGAAACACCGGGCAGCTCTAC. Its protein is CASSLTGGNTGQLY. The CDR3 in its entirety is CASSLTGGNTGQLYF.

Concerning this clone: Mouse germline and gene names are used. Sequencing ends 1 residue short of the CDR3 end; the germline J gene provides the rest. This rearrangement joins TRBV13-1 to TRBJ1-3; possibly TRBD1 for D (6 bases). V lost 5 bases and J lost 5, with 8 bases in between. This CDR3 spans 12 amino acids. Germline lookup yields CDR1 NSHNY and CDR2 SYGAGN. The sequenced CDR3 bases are TGTGCCAGCAGCACAGGGCGAAATACGCTCTAT. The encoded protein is CASSTGRNTLY. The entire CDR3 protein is CASSTGRNTLYF.

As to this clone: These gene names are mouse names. The covered CDR3 bases are TGTGCCAGCGGTGACCCGGGACTGGGGGGAGGACAAAACACCTTGTAC. Protein: CASGDPGLGGGQNTLY. In full, the CDR3 is CASGDPGLGGGQNTLYF. The V and J genes are TRBV13-2 and TRBJ2-4, with 12 bases that match TRBD2. The CDR3 end lies 1 residue beyond the end of the read and is filled in from the germline J gene. Trimming took 2 bases from V and 3 from J; bases not matched to a gene: 7. CDR1 is NNHNN and CDR2 is SYGAGS in the germline V gene (reference sequence). This CDR3 region has 17 residues.

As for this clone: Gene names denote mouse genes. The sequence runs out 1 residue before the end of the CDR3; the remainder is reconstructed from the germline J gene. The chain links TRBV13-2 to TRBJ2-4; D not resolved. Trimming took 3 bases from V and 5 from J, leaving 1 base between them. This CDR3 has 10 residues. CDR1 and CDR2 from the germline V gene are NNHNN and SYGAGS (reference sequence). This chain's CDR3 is CASGGNTLYF. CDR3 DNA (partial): TGTGCCAGCGGTGGAAACACCTTGTAC.

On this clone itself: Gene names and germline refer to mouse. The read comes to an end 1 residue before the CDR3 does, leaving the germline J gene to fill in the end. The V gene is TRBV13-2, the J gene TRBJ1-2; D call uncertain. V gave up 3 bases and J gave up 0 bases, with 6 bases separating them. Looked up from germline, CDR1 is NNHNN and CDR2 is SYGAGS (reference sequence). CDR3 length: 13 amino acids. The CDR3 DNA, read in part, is TGTGCCAGCGGTGGTACAGCAAACTCCGACTACACC. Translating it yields CASGGTANSDYT. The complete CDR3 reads CASGGTANSDYTF.

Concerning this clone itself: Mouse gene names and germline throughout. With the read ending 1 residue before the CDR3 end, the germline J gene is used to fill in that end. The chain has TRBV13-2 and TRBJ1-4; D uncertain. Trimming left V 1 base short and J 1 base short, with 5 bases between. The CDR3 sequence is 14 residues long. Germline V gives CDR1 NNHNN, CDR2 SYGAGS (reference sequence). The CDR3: CASGDSSSNERLFF. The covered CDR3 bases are TGTGCCAGCGGTGATTCCAGTTCCAACGAAAGATTATTT.

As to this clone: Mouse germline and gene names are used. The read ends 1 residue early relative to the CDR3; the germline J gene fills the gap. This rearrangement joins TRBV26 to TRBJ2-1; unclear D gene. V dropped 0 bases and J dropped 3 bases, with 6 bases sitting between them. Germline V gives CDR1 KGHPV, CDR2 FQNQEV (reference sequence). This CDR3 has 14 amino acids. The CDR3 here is CASSLSNTYAEQFF. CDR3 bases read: TGTGCCAGCAGTCTGTCGAACACCTATGCTGAGCAGTTC.

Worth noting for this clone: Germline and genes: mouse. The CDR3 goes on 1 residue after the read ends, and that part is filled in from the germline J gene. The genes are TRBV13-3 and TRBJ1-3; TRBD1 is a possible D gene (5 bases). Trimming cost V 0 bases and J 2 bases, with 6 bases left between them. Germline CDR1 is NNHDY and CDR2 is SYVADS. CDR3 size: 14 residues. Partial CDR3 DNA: TGTGCCAGCAGTGATGGACAGACTGGAAATACGCTCTAT. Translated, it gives CASSDGQTGNTLY. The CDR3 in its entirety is CASSDGQTGNTLYF. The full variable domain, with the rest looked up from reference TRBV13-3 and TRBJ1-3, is EAAVTQSPRSKVAVTGGKVTLSCHQTNNHDYMYWYRQDTGHGLRLIHYSYVADSTEKGDIPDGYKASRPSQENFSLILELASLSQTAVYFCASSDGQTGNTLYFGEGSRLIVV.

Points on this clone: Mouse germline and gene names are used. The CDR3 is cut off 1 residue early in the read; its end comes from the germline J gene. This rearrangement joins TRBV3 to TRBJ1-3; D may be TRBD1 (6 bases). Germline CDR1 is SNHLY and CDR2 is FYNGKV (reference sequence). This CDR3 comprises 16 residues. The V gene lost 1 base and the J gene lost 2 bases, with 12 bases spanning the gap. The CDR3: CASSLGFGGAGNTLYF. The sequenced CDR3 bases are TGTGCCAGCAGCTTAGGCTTCGGGGGCGCTGGAAATACGCTCTAT.

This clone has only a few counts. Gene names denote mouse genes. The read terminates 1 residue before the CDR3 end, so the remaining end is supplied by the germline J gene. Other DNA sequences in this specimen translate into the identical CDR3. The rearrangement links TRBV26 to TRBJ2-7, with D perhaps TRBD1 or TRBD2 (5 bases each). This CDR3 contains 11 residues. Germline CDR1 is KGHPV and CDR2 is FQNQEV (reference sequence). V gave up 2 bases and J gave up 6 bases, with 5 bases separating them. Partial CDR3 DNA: TGTGCCAGCAGTCTGGGGGGTGAACAGTAC. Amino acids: CASSLGGEQY. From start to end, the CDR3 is CASSLGGEQYF.

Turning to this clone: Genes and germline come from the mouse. The CDR3 bases that were read are TGTGCCAGCTCTCGGGACTGGGGTAGTCAAAACACCTTGTAC. Protein sequence: CASSRDWGSQNTLY. The CDR3 as a whole reads CASSRDWGSQNTLYF. V and J are TRBV12-1 and TRBJ2-4, with 10 bases fitting TRBD2. The read is 1 residue too short to cover the CDR3 end, so that end is filled in from the germline J gene. The CDR3 runs 15 residues. The V and J ends lost 2 bases and 0 bases, in that order; junction bases with no gene match: 1. Germline loops: CDR1 SGHSN, CDR2 HYEKVE.

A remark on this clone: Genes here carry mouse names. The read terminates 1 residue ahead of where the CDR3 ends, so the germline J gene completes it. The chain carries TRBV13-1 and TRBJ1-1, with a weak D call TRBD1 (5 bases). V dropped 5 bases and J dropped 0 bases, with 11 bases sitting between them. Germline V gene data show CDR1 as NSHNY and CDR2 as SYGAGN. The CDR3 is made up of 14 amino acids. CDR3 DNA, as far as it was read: TGTGCCAGCAGCCCCGGGACCGCAAACACAGAAGTCTTC. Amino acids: CASSPGTANTEVF. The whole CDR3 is CASSPGTANTEVFF.

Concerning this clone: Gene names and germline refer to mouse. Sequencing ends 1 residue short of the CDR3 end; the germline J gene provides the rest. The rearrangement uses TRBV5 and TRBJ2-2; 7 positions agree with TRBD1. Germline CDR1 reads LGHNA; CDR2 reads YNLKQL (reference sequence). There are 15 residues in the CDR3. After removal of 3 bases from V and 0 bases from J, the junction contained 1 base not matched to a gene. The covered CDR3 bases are TGTGCCAGCAGCCAGACAGGGTCAAACACCGGGCAGCTCTAC. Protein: CASSQTGSNTGQLY. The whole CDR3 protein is CASSQTGSNTGQLYF.

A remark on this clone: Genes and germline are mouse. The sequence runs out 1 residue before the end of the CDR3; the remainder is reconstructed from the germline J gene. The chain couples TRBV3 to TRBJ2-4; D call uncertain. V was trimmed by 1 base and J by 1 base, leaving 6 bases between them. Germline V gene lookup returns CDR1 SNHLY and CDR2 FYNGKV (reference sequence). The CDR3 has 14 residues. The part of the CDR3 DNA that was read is TGTGCCAGCAGCTTAGAAGCTCGTCAAAACACCTTGTAC. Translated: CASSLEARQNTLY. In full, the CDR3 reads CASSLEARQNTLYF.

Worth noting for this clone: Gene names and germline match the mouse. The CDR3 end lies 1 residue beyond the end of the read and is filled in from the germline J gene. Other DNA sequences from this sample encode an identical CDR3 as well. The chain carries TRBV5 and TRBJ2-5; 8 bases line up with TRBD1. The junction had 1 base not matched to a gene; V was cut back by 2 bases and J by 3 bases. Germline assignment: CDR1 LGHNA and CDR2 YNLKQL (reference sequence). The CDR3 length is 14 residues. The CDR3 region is CASSQTGGQDTQYF. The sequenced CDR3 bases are TGTGCCAGCAGCCAAACAGGGGGGCAAGACACCCAGTAC.

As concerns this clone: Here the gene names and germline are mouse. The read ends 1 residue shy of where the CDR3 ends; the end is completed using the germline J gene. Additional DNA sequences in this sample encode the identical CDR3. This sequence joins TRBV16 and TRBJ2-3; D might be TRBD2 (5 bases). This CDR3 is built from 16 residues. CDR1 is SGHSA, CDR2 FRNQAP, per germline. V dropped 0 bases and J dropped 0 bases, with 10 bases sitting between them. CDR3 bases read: TGTGCAAGCAGCTTAGATTCGTGGGGAAGTGCAGAAACGCTGTAT. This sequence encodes CASSLDSWGSAETLY. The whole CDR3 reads CASSLDSWGSAETLYF.